This T cell receptor beta chain was obtained from a study of blood T cell repertoires in COVID-19. Turning to the study itself: Spain, Italy and the United States supplied samples that represented acute and convalescent COVID-19. Sources were T cells, B-cell-depleted T cells, or PBMCs; the material itself was cDNA or gDNA.

Original data processing: Reference gene primer amplification gave estimated nucleated cell counts. The data were produced by immunoSEQ multiplex PCR, yet TCRdb's version contains in-frame clones alone and is incomplete. The V and J calls and the clone size are those of that table, but D and trimming were determined from the DNA. The sample includes around 41,000 clones, approximately 86% of them seen just once. Germline V gene sequence: CDR1 LNHNV, CDR2 YYDKDF (reference sequence). The V gene end was trimmed by 0 bases and the J gene end by 10 bases; junction bases not matched to a gene: 8. This CDR3 contains 16 residues.

J is TRBJ2-1 and V is TRBV15, with 11 nucleotides matching TRBD1. The origin of this receptor is a woman older than 75 with active COVID-19. Sample: peripheral blood. Here the CDR3 reads CATSRDRGTGGGEQFF. For the CDR3, the DNA is TGTGCCACCAGCAGAGATCGAGGGACAGGGGGTGGGGAGCAGTTCTTC.